This paragraph reports one TCR beta chain. In the original processing: From reference gene primer amplification, estimates of nucleated cell counts were derived. The table came from immunoSEQ multiplex PCR; TCRdb's copy has only in-frame clones and leaves some out. That table supplies the V and J calls and clone size; D and trimming were determined from the DNA. The data contain some 25,000 clones, 90% of them singletons. The sample originates from a study of blood T cell repertoires in COVID-19. Study at large: Samples came from the United States, Italy and Spain, spanning acute and convalescent COVID-19. In each case, the material was cDNA or gDNA derived from T cells, B-cell-depleted T cells, or PBMCs.

The CDR3 is 15 residues long. From germline, CDR1 is MNHEY and CDR2 SMNVEV (reference sequence). V dropped 6 bases and J dropped 4; count of bases not matched to a gene: 11. The chain is built from TRBV27 and TRBJ2-7, with 8 bases lining up with TRBD1. The clonotype was recovered from a man between 65 and 80 years old with acute or convalescent COVID-19. Sequencing was carried out using peripheral blood. For the CDR3, the DNA is TGTGCCAGCAGACTCGCGGACAGGGAAGGATACGAGCAGTACTTC. Encoded protein: CASRLADREGYEQYF.